Below, 7 T cell receptor beta chains from the same sample are listed, as sequenced in a study of OX40 agonist ivuxolimab in advanced cancers. Assay: immunoSEQ multiplex PCR; the TCRdb copy retains only in-frame clones and omits some. Of 78,000 or so clones in the sample, approximately 81% are singletons; the top ten hold about a sixth. The starting material was CD4+ or CD8+ T cells sorted from blood, obtained in a trial of the OX40 agonist ivuxolimab. The receptors here all came from an adult with an advanced solid tumor such as melanoma, head and neck, liver or kidney cancer.

The CDR3, as DNA: TGCAGCGTTGGATCAGATAGCACAGATACGCAGTATTTT. The encoded protein is CSVGSDSTDTQYF. V and J are TRBV29-1 and TRBJ2-3; no clear D gene. V was trimmed by 4 bases and J by 0 bases, leaving 8 bases between them. Germline lookup yields CDR1 SQVTM and CDR2 ANQGSEA. This CDR3 comprises 13 residues.

The CDR3 DNA is TGTGCCAGCAGCTTAGCGGCAGGGGACGAGCAGTACTTC. This sequence encodes CASSLAAGDEQYF. The genes are TRBV11-2 and TRBJ2-7; D is perhaps TRBD1 (6 bases). Germline V gene lookup returns CDR1 SGHAT and CDR2 FQNNGV. V was pared by 1 base and J by 5 bases, with 9 bases between. CDR3 length: 13 amino acids.

CDR3 DNA: TGTGCCAGCAGCCTAGAGAGCGCAGATACGCAGTATTTT. It yields the protein CASSLESADTQYF. This chain links TRBV7-2 with TRBJ2-3, with unresolved D. V was clipped by 5 bases and J by 4 bases, with 10 bases between them. The CDR3 contains 13 residues. Looked up from germline, CDR1 is SGHTA and CDR2 is FQGNSA.

This chain links TRBV4-1 with TRBJ2-5; D perhaps matches TRBD2 (6 bases). Trimming left V 1 base short and J 1 base short, with 10 bases between. The CDR3 consists of 15 residues. Looked up from germline, CDR1 is MGHRA and CDR2 is YSYEKL. In DNA, the CDR3 is TGCGCCAGCAGCCAAGTTCTCGGGAGCCAAGAGACCCAGTACTTC. It yields the protein CASSQVLGSQETQYF.

The V call is TRBV5-8, the J call TRBJ2-5; 7 bases match TRBD2. Trimming took 2 bases from V and 5 from J; bases not matched to a gene: 6. The V gene's germline CDR1 is SGHTS and CDR2 YDEGEE. The CDR3 consists of 14 residues. The CDR3 DNA reads as TGTGCCAGCAGCTTAGCGGGAACGGGGGAGACCCAGTACTTC. As protein: CASSLAGTGETQYF.

The chain joins TRBV13 to TRBJ1-1; D uncertain. Per the germline V gene, CDR1 is PRHDT and CDR2 is FYEKMQ (reference sequence). The CDR3 covers 12 residues. Trimming took 5 bases from V and 9 from J, leaving 13 bases between them. The CDR3 protein is CASSLRGWKAFF. CDR3 sequence (DNA): TGTGCCAGCAGCCTACGAGGGTGGAAAGCTTTCTTT.

The genes are TRBV6-5 and TRBJ1-4; no clear D. The CDR3 spans 14 residues. The germline gives CDR1 MNHEY, CDR2 SVGAGI. V shed 5 bases and J shed 4 bases, with 11 bases lying between them. The CDR3 DNA reads as TGTGCCAGCAGTCCCGGGCTCTATAATGAAAAACTGTTTTTT. Translated, it gives CASSPGLYNEKLFF.